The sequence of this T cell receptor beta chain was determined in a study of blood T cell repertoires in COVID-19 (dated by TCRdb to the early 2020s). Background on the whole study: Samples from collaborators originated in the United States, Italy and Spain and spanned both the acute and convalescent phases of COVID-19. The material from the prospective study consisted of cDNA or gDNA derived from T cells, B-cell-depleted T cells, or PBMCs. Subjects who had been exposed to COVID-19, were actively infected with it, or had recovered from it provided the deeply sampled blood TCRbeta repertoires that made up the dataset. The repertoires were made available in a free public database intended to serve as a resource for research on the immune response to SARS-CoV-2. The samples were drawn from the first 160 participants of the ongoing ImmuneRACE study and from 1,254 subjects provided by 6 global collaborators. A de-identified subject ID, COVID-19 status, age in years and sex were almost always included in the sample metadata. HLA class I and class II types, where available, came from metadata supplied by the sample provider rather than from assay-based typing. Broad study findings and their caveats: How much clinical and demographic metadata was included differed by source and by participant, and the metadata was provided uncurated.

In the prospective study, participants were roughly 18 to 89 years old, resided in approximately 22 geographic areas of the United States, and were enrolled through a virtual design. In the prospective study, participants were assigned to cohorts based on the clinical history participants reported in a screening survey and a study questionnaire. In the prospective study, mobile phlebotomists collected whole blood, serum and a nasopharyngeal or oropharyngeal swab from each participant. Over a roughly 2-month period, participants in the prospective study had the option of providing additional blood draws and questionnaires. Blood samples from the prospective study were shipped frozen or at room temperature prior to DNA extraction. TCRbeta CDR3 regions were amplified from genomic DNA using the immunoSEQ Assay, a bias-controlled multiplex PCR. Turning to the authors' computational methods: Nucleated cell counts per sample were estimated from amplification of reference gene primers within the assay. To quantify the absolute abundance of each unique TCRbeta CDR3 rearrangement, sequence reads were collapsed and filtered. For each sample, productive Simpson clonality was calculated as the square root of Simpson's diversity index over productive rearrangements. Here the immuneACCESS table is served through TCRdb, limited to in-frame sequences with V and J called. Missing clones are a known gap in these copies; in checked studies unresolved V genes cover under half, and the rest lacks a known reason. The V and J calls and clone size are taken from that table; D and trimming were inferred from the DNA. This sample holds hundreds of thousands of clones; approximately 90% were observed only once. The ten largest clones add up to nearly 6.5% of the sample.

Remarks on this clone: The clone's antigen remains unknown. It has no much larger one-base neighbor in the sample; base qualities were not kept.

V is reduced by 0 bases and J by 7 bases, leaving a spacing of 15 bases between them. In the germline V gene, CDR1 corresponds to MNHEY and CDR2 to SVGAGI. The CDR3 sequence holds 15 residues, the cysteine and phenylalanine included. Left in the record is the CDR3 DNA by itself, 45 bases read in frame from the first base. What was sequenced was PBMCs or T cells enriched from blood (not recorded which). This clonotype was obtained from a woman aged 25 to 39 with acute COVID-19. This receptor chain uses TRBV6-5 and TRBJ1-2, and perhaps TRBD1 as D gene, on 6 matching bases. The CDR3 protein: CASSYSILGAFGYTF. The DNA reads TGTGCCAGCAGTTACTCGATCCTGGGGGCGTTTGGCTACACCTTC.